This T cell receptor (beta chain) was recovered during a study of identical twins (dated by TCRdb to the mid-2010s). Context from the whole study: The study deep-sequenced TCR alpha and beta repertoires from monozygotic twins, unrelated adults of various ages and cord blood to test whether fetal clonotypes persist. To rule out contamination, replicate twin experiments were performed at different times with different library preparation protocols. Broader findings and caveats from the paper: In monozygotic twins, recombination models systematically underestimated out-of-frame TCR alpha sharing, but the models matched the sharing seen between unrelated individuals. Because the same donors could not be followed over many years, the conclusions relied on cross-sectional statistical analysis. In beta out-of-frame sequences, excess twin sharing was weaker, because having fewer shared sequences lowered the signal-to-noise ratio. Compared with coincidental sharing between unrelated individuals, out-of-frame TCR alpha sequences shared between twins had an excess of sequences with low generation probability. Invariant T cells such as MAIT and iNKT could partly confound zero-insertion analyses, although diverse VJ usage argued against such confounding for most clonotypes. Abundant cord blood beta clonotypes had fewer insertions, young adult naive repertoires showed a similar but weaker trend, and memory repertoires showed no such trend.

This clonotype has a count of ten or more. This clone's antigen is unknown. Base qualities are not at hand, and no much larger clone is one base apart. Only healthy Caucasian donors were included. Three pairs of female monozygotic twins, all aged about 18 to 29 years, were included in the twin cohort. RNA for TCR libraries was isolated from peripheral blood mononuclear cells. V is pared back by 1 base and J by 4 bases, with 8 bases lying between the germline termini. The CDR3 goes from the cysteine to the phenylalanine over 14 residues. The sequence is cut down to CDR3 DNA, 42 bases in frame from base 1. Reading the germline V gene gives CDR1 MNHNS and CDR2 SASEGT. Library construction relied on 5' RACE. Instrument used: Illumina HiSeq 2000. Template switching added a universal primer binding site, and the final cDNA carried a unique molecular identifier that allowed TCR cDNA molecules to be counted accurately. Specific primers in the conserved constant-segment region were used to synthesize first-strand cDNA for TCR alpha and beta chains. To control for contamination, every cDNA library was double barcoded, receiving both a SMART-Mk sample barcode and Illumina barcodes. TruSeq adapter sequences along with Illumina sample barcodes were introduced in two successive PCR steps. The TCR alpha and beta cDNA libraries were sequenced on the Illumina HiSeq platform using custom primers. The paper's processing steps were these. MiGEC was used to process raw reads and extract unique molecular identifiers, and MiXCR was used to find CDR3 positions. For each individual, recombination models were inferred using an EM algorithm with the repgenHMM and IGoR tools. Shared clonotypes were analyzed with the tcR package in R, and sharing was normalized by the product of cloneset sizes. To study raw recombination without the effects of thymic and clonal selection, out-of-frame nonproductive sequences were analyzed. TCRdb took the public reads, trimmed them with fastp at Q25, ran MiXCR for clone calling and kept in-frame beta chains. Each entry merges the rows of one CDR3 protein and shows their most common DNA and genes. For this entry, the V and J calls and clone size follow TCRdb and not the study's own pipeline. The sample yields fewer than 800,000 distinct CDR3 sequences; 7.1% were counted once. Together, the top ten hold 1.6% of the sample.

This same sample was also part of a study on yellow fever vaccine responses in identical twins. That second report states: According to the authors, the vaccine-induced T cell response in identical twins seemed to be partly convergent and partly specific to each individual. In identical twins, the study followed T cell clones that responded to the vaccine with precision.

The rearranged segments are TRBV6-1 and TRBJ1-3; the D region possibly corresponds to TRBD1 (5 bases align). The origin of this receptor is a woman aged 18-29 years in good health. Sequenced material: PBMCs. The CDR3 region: CASSEVGLGNTIYF. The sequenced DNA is TGTGCCAGCAGTGAAGTGGGACTCGGAAACACCATATATTTT.